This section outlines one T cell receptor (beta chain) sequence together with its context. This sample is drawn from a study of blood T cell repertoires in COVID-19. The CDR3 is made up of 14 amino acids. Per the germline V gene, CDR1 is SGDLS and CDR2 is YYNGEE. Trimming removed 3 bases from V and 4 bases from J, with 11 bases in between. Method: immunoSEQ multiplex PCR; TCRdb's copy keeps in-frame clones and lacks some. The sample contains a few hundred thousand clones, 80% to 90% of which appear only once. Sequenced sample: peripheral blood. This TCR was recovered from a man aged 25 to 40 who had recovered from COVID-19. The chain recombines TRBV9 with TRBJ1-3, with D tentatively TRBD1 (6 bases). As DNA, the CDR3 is TGTGCCAGCAGCGAGCAGGGGTTCGGAAACACCATATATTTT. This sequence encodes CASSEQGFGNTIYF.